This T cell receptor (beta chain) appears in the sequencing data of a study of beta chain features in type 1 diabetes. Findings of the study overall: Whether TCRB rearrangement is influenced by HLA type was left unresolved in this analysis. Patients with Type 1 diabetes showed moderately but significantly shorter TCRB CDR3s in all four CD4+ subsets.

The germline V gene encodes CDR1 GTSNPN and CDR2 SVGIG (reference sequence). The CDR3 is 13 amino acids. V was clipped by 2 bases and J by 9 bases, with 14 bases between them. The sequenced template was cDNA made from the entire isolated RNA. Assay: immunoSEQ multiplex PCR; the TCRdb copy retains only in-frame clones and omits some. The sample has 130,000 or so clones, around 15% seen once; the top ten hold around 2.5%. At least ten counts were recorded for this clone. What it binds is not known. The receptor was isolated from a man younger than 35 with type 1 diabetes. The sample comprised central memory CD4+ T cells from blood. This chain uses TRBV30 with TRBJ1-5; D not certain. The CDR3 DNA reads TGTGCCTGGAGTCTTATTCTCGCGGGGCCCCAGCATTTT. It specifies CAWSLILAGPQHF. The entire variable domain, with the rest obtained from reference TRBV30 and TRBJ1-5, is as follows: SQTIHQWPATLVQPVGSPLSLECTVEGTSNPNLYWYRQAAGRGLQLLFYSVGIGQISSEVPQNLSASRPQDRQFILSSKKLLLSDSGFYLCAWSLILAGPQHFGDGTRLSIL.